The present entry profiles one T cell receptor (beta chain) with its context. Its cognate antigen is unknown. This sample stems from a study of a mutant IDH1 vaccine in newly diagnosed glioma. As for the study in general: Every participant had undergone radiotherapy, temozolomide, or both before, and most underwent both.

Germline V CDR1 and CDR2: LGHNA, YNFKEQ. This CDR3 region has 18 residues. V dropped 0 bases and J dropped 0; count of bases not matched to a gene: 11. Time point defined: week 5, during vaccination. It was 300 ug of mutant IDH1 20-mer peptide that made up each vaccine dose, given with topical imiquimod. Astrocytomas found in donors were new, WHO grade 3 or 4, IDH1-mutant and ATRX-lost. Study-level findings and limits: Detectable vaccine-induced immune responses arose in about 93% of patients.

Assay used: immunoSEQ multiplex PCR; TCRdb lists only in-frame clones, some missing. The sample holds roughly 42,000 clones, approximately 85% seen once. The input for sequencing was PBMCs, taken from a glioma patient whose treatment included an IDH1 peptide vaccine. The clonotype originates from a man aged 35 to 55 with glioma. This chain links TRBV4-2 with TRBJ2-7, with TRBD1 identical over 7 bases. CDR3 in amino acids: CASSQEGGLGRYSYEQYF. As DNA, the CDR3 is TGTGCCAGCAGCCAAGAAGGGGGCCTCGGGCGATACTCCTACGAGCAGTACTTC.